This T cell receptor (beta chain) was sequenced in a study of blood T cell repertoires in COVID-19. Study details: Acute and convalescent COVID-19 specimens originated in the United States, Italy and Spain.

V lost 4 bases to trimming and J lost 4 bases; unmatched junction nucleotides: 5. The germline CDR1 and CDR2 sequences are MNHEY and SVGEGT. The CDR3 runs to 14 residues. Participants, roughly 18 to 100 years old, spanned approximately 25 US areas. Authors' analysis steps: Counts of nucleated cells, estimated from reference gene primer amplification, were obtained. Method: immunoSEQ multiplex PCR; TCRdb's copy keeps in-frame clones and lacks some. V and J calls and clone size follow that table, whereas D and trimming were derived from the DNA. The data contain 300,000 to 450,000 clones, 80% to 90% of them singletons.

This sequence was found in a man in his forties in a cohort exposed to, infected with or recovered from COVID-19 (not recorded which). This chain uses TRBV6-2 or TRBV6-3 with TRBJ2-5; TRBD1 matches 8 bases. The specimen sequenced was PBMCs or T cells enriched from blood (not recorded which). CDR3 bases: TGTGCCAGCAGTTGGACAGGGCTCGGAGAGACCCAGTACTTC. Amino acid sequence: CASSWTGLGETQYF.